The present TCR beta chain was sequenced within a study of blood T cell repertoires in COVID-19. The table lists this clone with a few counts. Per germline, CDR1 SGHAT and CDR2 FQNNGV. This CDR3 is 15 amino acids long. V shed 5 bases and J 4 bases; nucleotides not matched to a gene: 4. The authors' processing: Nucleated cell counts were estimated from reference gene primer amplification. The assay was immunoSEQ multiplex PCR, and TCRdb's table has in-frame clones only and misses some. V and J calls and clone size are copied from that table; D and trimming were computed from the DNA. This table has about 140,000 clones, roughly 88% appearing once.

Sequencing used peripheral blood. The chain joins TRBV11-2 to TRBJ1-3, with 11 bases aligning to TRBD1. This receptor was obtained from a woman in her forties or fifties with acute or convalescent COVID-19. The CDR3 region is CASSTRDRGGNTIYF. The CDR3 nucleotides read TGTGCCAGCAGCACCCGGGACAGGGGGGGAAACACCATATATTTT.